The 30 T cell receptor beta chains in this list originate from one sample, sequenced in a study of T cell clones after liver transplantation. The assay was immunoSEQ multiplex PCR, and TCRdb's table has in-frame clones only and misses some. Of 20,000 to 25,000 clones listed, approximately 93% are singletons. Here the sequenced sample was CD8+ T cells from blood, taken less than 27 months after liver transplant. Source of these receptors: a human patient who received a liver transplant. The graft donor may have contributed some T cells.

The chain uses TRBV27 and TRBJ2-1, with 7 bases identical to TRBD2. Unmatched junction bases numbered 4, after V lost 2 bases and J lost 6 bases. Germline V gene sequence: CDR1 MNHEY, CDR2 SMNVEV (reference sequence). The CDR3 runs 14 residues. CDR3 protein: CASSLAGEGNEQFF. CDR3 bases: TGTGCCAGCAGTTTAGCGGGAGAAGGCAATGAGCAGTTCTTC.

The chain links TRBV13 to TRBJ2-3; no definite D call. CDR3 length: 14 amino acids. Trimming removed 0 bases from V and 3 bases from J, with 7 bases in between. Germline V gene data show CDR1 as PRHDT and CDR2 as FYEKMQ (reference sequence). In nucleotides, the CDR3 is TGTGCCAGCAGCTTAGGCCTCTTGACAGATACGCAGTATTTT. Residues: CASSLGLLTDTQYF.

The V gene is TRBV28, the J gene TRBJ2-7; TRBD1 matches at 9 bases. V trimming: 2 bases; J trimming: 6 bases; junction bases outside the gene matches: 8. This CDR3 is built from 15 residues. CDR1 and CDR2 (germline): MDHEN, SYDVKM. CDR3 in DNA: TGTGCCAGCAGTTTACCACAGGGGGCGATTCTCGAGCAGTACTTC. Translated, it gives CASSLPQGAILEQYF.

The rearrangement joins TRBV5-1 to TRBJ2-7; D is perhaps TRBD1 (6 bases). CDR1 and CDR2 from the germline V gene are SGHRS and YFSETQ. The CDR3 runs 14 residues. V shed 3 bases and J shed 2 bases, with 12 bases lying between them. CDR3 region: CASSWTATTYEQYF. In DNA form, the CDR3 reads TGCGCCAGCAGCTGGACAGCCACCACCTACGAGCAGTACTTC.

V is TRBV28 and J is TRBJ1-4, with 7 bases matching TRBD1. V lost 5 bases to trimming and J lost 2 bases; unmatched junction nucleotides: 8. Germline V CDR1 and CDR2: MDHEN, SYDVKM. This CDR3 is built from 16 residues. The CDR3 nucleotides are TGTGCCAGCAGTGCGTACACGGGACAGACTAATGAAAAACTGTTTTTT. Its protein product is CASSAYTGQTNEKLFF.

The V and J genes are TRBV10-2 and TRBJ2-7; 16 bases align to TRBD2. CDR3 length equals 19 residues. The J segment lost 4 bases and the V segment lost 0 bases, leaving 9 bases of the junction unmatched. The V gene's germline CDR1 is WSHSY and CDR2 SAAADI. CDR3 protein: CASSESGLAGGPGDYEQYF. CDR3 nucleotide sequence: TGCGCCAGCAGTGAGTCGGGACTAGCGGGAGGGCCGGGGGATTACGAGCAGTACTTC.

The chain has TRBV15 and TRBJ2-7; 11 nucleotides match TRBD1. V lost 3 bases to trimming and J lost 1 base; unmatched junction nucleotides: 2. CDR3 size: 15 residues. Germline lookup yields CDR1 LNHNV and CDR2 YYDKDF (reference sequence). The CDR3 bases are TGTGCCACCAGCAGTGGGACAGGGGGGTCCTACGAGCAGTACTTC. This translates into CATSSGTGGSYEQYF. The variable domain in full, with the rest retrieved from reference TRBV15 and TRBJ2-7, is DAMVIQNPRYQVTQFGKPVTLSCSQTLNHNVMYWYQQKSSQAPKLLFHYYDKDFNNEADTPDNFQSRRPNTSFCFLDIRSPGLGDTAMYLCATSSGTGGSYEQYFGPGTRLTVT.

The sample holds one count of this clone. The chain employs TRBV9 and TRBJ2-7, with D perhaps matching TRBD1 (5 bases). In germline, CDR1 is SGDLS, CDR2 YYNGEE. The CDR3 runs to 15 residues. V lost 4 bases and J 0 bases, leaving 14 bases between the germline ends. Here the CDR3 reads CASSPGSASSYEQYF. For the CDR3, the DNA is TGTGCCAGCAGCCCAGGGTCCGCCAGCTCCTACGAGCAGTACTTC.

The rearrangement joins TRBV7-3 to TRBJ2-1; 7 nucleotides align to TRBD2. There are 15 residues in the CDR3. After removal of 2 bases from V and 6 bases from J, the junction contained 7 bases not matched to a gene. CDR1 and CDR2 (germline): SGHTA, FQGTGA. CDR3 coding DNA: TGTGCCAGCAGCTTAGGGGAGGGACGTCGCAATGAGCAGTTCTTC. Translated, it gives CASSLGEGRRNEQFF.

The chain carries TRBV4-1 and TRBJ2-7; tentatively, D is TRBD1 or TRBD2 (5 bases each). Trimming cost V 1 base and J 2 bases, with 15 bases left between them. The length of the CDR3 is 16 residues. Germline V CDR1 and CDR2: MGHRA, YSYEKL. CDR3 sequence (DNA): TGCGCCAGCAGCCAAGCTCCGGGACGGGGAACCTACGAGCAGTACTTC. Encoded protein: CASSQAPGRGTYEQYF.

The V and J genes are TRBV11-3 and TRBJ2-4; 13 bases are shared with TRBD2. From germline, CDR1 is SGHNT and CDR2 YENEEA. CDR3 size: 17 residues. The junction had 7 bases not matched to a gene; V was cut back by 8 bases and J by 0 bases. CDR3 protein: CASSGLAGLLAKNIQYF. DNA of the CDR3: TGTGCCAGCTCGGGACTAGCGGGGCTACTAGCCAAAAACATTCAGTACTTC.

V is TRBV19 and J is TRBJ2-7; D not certain. Deletions cut 3 bases from V and 6 bases from J, with 12 bases between. The CDR3 has 13 residues. Germline V lookup: CDR1 LNHDA, CDR2 SQIVND (reference sequence). The DNA for the CDR3 is TGTGCCAGTAGTATGGTGGCCAGTCTCGAGCAGTACTTC. Its translation is CASSMVASLEQYF.

J is TRBJ1-1 and V is TRBV19; TRBD1 matches 7 bases. The germline V gene encodes CDR1 LNHDA and CDR2 SQIVND (reference sequence). The CDR3 consists of 17 residues. V trimming: 4 bases; J trimming: 1 base; junction bases outside the gene matches: 12. The CDR3 region has the DNA TGTGCCAGTAGTACTCGGGACAGAACTATATCGAACACTGAAGCTTTCTTT. This translates into CASSTRDRTISNTEAFF. The whole variable domain, remainder taken from reference TRBV19 and TRBJ1-1, is DGGITQSPKYLFRKEGQNVTLSCEQNLNHDAMYWYRQDPGQGLRLIYYSQIVNDFQKGDIAEGYSVSREKKESFPLTVTSAQKNPTAFYLCASSTRDRTISNTEAFFGQGTRLTVV.

The chain employs TRBV13 and TRBJ2-1; maybe TRBD2 (5 bases). The germline V gene encodes CDR1 PRHDT and CDR2 FYEKMQ (reference sequence). Trimming shortened V by 0 bases and J by 8 bases, and 8 bases separated the two germline ends. The CDR3 length is 13 residues. Written as DNA, the CDR3 is TGTGCCAGCAGCTTAGGGCGAGGGTATGAGCAGTTCTTC. This sequence encodes CASSLGRGYEQFF.

The chain employs TRBV7-7 and TRBJ2-5, with TRBD2 as a possible D gene (5 bases). The germline CDR1 and CDR2 sequences are SSHAT and FNYEAQ (reference sequence). The CDR3 has 13 residues. Trimming removed 5 bases at V and 5 bases at J, with 12 bases between. The CDR3 DNA reads TGTGCCAGCAGCCCCGACGGCGGGGAGACCCAGTACTTC. Translating gives CASSPDGGETQYF.

The chain is built from TRBV5-4 and TRBJ2-5, with D hard to call. The V gene's germline CDR1 is SGHNT and CDR2 YYREEE (reference sequence). V shed 3 bases and J shed 2 bases, with 11 bases lying between them. CDR3 length: 14 residues. CDR3 residues: CASSSKDRQETQYF. The CDR3 DNA reads TGTGCCAGCAGCTCGAAGGACCGGCAAGAGACCCAGTACTTC.

The chain links TRBV27 to TRBJ2-6; D uncertain. V was trimmed by 4 bases and J by 2 bases, leaving 0 bases between them. Germline CDR1 and CDR2: MNHEY and SMNVEV (reference sequence). The CDR3 contains 12 residues. CDR3 DNA sequence: TGTGCCAGCAGTTCTGGGGCCAACGTCCTGACTTTC. Its protein is CASSSGANVLTF.

The table lists this clone with a count of one. This chain uses TRBV4-1 with TRBJ1-5, with 7 bases fitting TRBD1. The CDR3 extends over 17 amino acids. V lost 1 base, J lost 0 bases, and 6 bases stayed unmatched. Germline V gene lookup returns CDR1 MGHRA and CDR2 YSYEKL. This CDR3 reads CASSQGETGYSNQPQHF. As DNA, the CDR3 is TGCGCCAGCAGCCAAGGGGAGACAGGGTATAGCAATCAGCCCCAGCATTTT.

The chain carries TRBV7-9 and TRBJ1-1, with D hard to call. Germline assignment: CDR1 SEHNR and CDR2 FQNEAQ (reference sequence). Trimming left V 1 base short and J 7 bases short, with 4 bases between. The length of the CDR3 is 11 residues. CDR3 in amino acids: CASSLDGEAFF. The DNA of the CDR3 is TGTGCCAGCAGCTTAGACGGTGAAGCTTTCTTT.

The rearrangement uses TRBV9 and TRBJ1-4; a weak D match, TRBD1 (5 bases). The CDR3 runs 15 residues. Germline CDR1 is SGDLS and CDR2 is YYNGEE. V was trimmed by 0 bases and J by 0 bases, leaving 6 bases between them. The DNA for the CDR3 is TGTGCCAGCAGCGTAGGGGGGGCAACTAATGAAAAACTGTTTTTT. It specifies CASSVGGATNEKLFF. Drawing the rest from reference TRBV9 and TRBJ1-4, the complete variable domain is DSGVTQTPKHLITATGQRVTLRCSPRSGDLSVYWYQQSLDQGLQFLIQYYNGEERAKGNILERFSAQQFPDLHSELNLSSLELGDSALYFCASSVGGATNEKLFFGSGTQLSVL.

The rearrangement uses TRBV5-4 and TRBJ2-1; 7 positions agree with TRBD2. The CDR3 runs to 14 residues. The germline V gene has CDR1 SGHNT and CDR2 YYREEE (reference sequence). V lost 0 bases and J lost 5; bases outside the gene matches: 2. The CDR3 here is CASSLAGTNNEQFF. DNA of the CDR3: TGTGCCAGCAGCTTGGCCGGGACTAACAATGAGCAGTTCTTC.

The chain is built from TRBV11-2 and TRBJ2-1; D gene unclear. Trimming shortened V by 0 bases and J by 5 bases, and 17 bases separated the two germline ends. Looked up from germline, CDR1 is SGHAT and CDR2 is FQNNGV. This CDR3 is built from 17 residues. The CDR3: CASSLDRARAYHNEQFF. The DNA for the CDR3 is TGTGCCAGCAGCTTAGATCGAGCCCGCGCTTACCACAATGAGCAGTTCTTC.

J is TRBJ2-1 and V is TRBV29-1; 7 nucleotides agree with TRBD2. CDR1 SQVTM and CDR2 ANQGSEA come from the germline V gene. The CDR3 extends over 12 amino acids. Losses at the gene ends were 4 bases for V and 9 bases for J; bases not matched to a gene: 6. In DNA form, the CDR3 reads TGCAGCGTTGGTCGGGGGGAGTCTGAGCAGTTCTTC. Its translation: CSVGRGESEQFF.

This clone appeared once. The gene calls are TRBV27 and TRBJ1-2, with D tentatively TRBD1 (5 bases). Germline lookup yields CDR1 MNHEY and CDR2 SMNVEV (reference sequence). This CDR3 is 13 amino acids long. V was trimmed by 2 bases and J by 4 bases, leaving 8 bases between them. CDR3 sequence (DNA): TGTGCCAGCAGTTTACGAGGGACCTATGGCTACACCTTC. This codes for CASSLRGTYGYTF.

In regard to this clone: Mismatch with germline at one junction end may stem from a read error. J is TRBJ2-7 and V is TRBV7-7; 8 nucleotides agree with TRBD2. This CDR3 spans 15 amino acids. Germline lookup yields CDR1 SSHAT and CDR2 FNYEAQ (reference sequence). CDR3 sequence reads: CASSLGSGSGNEQYF. The DNA of the CDR3 is TGTGCTAGCAGCTTAGGAAGCGGGAGCGGTAACGAGCAGTACTTC.

The rearrangement joins TRBV10-3 to TRBJ2-7; D remains unclear. The length of the CDR3 is 14 residues. The germline V and J ends were trimmed by 3 bases and 0 bases, with 9 bases remaining between them. Germline CDR1 is ENHRY and CDR2 is SYGVKD. The CDR3 protein is CAISDSLSSYEQYF. The CDR3 DNA sequence: TGTGCCATCAGTGACAGCTTGAGCTCCTACGAGCAGTACTTC.

The chain's CDR3 is CASSPTGAGDQPQHF. CDR3 DNA sequence: TGTGCCAGCAGCCCTACAGGGGCGGGGGATCAGCCCCAGCATTTT. The rearrangement joins TRBV7-3 to TRBJ1-5, with 7 bases lining up with TRBD1. The J segment lost 5 bases and the V segment lost 5 bases, leaving 9 bases of the junction unmatched. There are 15 residues in the CDR3. Germline CDR1 SGHTA, CDR2 FQGTGA.

This chain links TRBV2 with TRBJ2-1, with D unresolved. Deletions cut 3 bases from V and 6 bases from J, with 12 bases between. The germline gives CDR1 SNHLY, CDR2 FYNNEI. The length of the CDR3 is 14 residues. The DNA for the CDR3 is TGTGCCAGCAGTGATTATTGGGCAGGCAATGAGCAGTTCTTC. It translates to CASSDYWAGNEQFF.

V gene TRBV2 combines with J gene TRBJ2-1; 14 bases agree with TRBD2. The CDR3 totals 19 residues. Germline trimming cut 10 bases from V and 5 bases from J; bases unmatched to any gene: 19. Germline loops: CDR1 SNHLY, CDR2 FYNNEI. CDR3 in amino acids: CATLGLAGDPSTPHNEQFF. The CDR3 coding sequence is TGTGCCACCCTGGGACTAGCGGGGGACCCATCCACCCCTCACAATGAGCAGTTCTTC.

The rearrangement joins TRBV5-1 to TRBJ2-5, with D possibly matching TRBD1 (6 bases). Trimming shortened V by 4 bases and J by 6 bases, and 13 bases separated the two germline ends. CDR3 size: 13 residues. The germline gives CDR1 SGHRS, CDR2 YFSETQ. CDR3 bases: TGCGCCAGCAGCCCAACAGGGCTGCAGACCCAGTACTTC. Translation gives CASSPTGLQTQYF.